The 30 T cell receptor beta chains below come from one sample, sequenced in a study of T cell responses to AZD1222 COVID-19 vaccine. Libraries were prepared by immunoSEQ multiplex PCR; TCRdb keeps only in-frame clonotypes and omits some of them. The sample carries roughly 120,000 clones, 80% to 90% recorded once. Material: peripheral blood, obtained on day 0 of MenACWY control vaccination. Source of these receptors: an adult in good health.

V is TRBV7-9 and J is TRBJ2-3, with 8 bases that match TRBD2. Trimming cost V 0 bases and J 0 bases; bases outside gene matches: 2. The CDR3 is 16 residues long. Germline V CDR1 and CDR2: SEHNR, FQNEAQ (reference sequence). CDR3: CASSLAERGSTDTQYF. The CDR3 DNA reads TGTGCCAGCAGCTTAGCGGAGCGGGGGAGCACAGATACGCAGTATTTT.

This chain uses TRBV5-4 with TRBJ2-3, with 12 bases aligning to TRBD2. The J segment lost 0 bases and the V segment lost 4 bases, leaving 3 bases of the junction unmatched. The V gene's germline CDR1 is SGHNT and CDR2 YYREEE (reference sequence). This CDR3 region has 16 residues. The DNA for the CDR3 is TGTGCCAGCAGCCCCGGACTAGCGGGGAGCACAGATACGCAGTATTTT. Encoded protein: CASSPGLAGSTDTQYF.

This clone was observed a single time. In nucleotides, the CDR3 is TGTGCCACCAGCAGAGAGGGCGGAGGGGGTTCAGATACGCAGTATTTT. Amino acid sequence: CATSREGGGGSDTQYF. V and J are TRBV15 and TRBJ2-3; D tentatively reads TRBD1 or TRBD2 (6 bases each). The CDR3 consists of 16 residues. From germline, CDR1 is LNHNV and CDR2 YYDKDF (reference sequence). Trimming took off 0 bases at V and 4 bases at J, with 14 bases between the two ends.

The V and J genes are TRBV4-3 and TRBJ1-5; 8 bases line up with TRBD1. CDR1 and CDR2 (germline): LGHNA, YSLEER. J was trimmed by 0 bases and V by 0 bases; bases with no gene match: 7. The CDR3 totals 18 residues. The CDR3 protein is CASSQDLPGTGSNQPQHF. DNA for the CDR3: TGCGCCAGCAGCCAAGATCTCCCAGGGACAGGTAGCAATCAGCCCCAGCATTTT.

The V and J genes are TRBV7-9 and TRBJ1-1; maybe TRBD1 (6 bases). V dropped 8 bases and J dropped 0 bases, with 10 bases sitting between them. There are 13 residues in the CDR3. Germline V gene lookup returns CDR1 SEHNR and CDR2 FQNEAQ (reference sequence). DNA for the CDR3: TGTGCCAGCGAGAGGGGGTTGAACACTGAAGCTTTCTTT. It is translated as CASERGLNTEAFF.

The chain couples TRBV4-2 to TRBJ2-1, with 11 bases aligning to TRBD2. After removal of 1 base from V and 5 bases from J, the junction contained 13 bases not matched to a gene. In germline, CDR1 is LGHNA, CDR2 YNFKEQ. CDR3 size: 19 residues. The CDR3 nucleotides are TGTGCCAGCAGCCAAGGTAGCGGGGGGGCGCATATGATCAACAATGAGCAGTTCTTC. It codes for CASSQGSGGAHMINNEQFF.

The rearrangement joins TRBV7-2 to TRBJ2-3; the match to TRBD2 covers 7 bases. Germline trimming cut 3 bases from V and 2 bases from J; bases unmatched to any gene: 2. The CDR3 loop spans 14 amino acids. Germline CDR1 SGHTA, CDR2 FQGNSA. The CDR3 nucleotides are TGTGCCAGCAGCTTTCGGGGGGACACAGATACGCAGTATTTT. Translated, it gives CASSFRGDTDTQYF.

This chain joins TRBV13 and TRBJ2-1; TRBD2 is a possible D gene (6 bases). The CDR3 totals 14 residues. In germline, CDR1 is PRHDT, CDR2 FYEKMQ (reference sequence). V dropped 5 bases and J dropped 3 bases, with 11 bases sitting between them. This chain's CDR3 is CASSLGTYYNEQFF. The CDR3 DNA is TGTGCCAGCAGCCTCGGGACTTACTACAATGAGCAGTTCTTC.

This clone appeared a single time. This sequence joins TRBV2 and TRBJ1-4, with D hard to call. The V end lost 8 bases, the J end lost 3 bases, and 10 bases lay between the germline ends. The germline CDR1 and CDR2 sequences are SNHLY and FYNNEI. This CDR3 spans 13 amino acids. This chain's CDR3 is CASCILANEKLFF. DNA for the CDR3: TGTGCCAGCTGTATCCTTGCTAATGAAAAACTGTTTTTT.

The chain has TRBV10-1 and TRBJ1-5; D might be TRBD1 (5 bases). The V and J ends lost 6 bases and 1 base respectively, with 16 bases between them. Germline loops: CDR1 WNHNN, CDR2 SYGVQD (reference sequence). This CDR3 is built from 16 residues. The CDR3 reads CASSFSWGGSNQPQHF. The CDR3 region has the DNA TGCGCCAGCAGCTTTTCCTGGGGCGGGAGCAATCAGCCCCAGCATTTT.

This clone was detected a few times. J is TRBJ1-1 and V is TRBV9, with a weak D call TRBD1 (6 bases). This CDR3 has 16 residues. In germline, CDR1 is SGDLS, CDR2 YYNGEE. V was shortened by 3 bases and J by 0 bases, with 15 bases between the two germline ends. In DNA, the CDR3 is TGTGCCAGCAGCGCCAGGGACATTTTCATGAACACTGAAGCTTTCTTT. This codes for CASSARDIFMNTEAFF.

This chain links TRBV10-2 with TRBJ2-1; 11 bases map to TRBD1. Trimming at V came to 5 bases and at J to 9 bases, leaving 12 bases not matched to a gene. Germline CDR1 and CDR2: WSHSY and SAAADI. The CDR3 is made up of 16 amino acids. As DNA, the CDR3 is TGCGCCAGCAGTTATCTCGGGACAGGGGGAAGAGGTGAGCAGTTCTTC. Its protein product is CASSYLGTGGRGEQFF.

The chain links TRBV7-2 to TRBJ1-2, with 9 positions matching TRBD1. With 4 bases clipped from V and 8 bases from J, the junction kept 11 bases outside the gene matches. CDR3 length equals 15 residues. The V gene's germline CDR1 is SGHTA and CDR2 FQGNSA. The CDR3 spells CASSYGGQGVKGYTF. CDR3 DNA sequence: TGTGCCAGCAGCTACGGGGGACAGGGAGTAAAGGGCTACACCTTC.

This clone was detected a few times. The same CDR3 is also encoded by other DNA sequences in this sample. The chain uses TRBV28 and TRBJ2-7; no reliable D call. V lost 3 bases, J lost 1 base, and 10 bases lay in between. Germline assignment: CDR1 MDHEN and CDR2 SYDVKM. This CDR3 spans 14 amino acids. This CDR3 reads CASSLSGQSYEQYF. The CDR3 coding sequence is TGTGCCAGCAGTTTGTCCGGGCAGTCCTACGAGCAGTACTTC.

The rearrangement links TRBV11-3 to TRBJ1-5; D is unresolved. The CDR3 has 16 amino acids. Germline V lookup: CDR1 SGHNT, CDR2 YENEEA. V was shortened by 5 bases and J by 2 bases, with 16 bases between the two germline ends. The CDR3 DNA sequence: TGTGCCAGCAGCCGAACGCGGGAAGGTGGCAATCAGCCCCAGCATTTT. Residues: CASSRTREGGNQPQHF.

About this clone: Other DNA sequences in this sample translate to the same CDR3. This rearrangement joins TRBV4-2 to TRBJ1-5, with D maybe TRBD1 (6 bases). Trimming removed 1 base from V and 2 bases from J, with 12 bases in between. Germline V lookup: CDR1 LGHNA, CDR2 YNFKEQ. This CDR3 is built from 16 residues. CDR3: CASSQVGGGGNQPQHF. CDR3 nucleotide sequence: TGTGCCAGCAGCCAAGTGGGGGGCGGTGGCAATCAGCCCCAGCATTTT.

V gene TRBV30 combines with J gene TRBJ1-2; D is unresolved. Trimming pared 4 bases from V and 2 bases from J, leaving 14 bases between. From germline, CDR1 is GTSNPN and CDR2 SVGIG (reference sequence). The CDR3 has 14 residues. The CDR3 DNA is TGTGCCTGGACCTGGGGAGGGAGGAACTATGGCTACACCTTC. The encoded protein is CAWTWGGRNYGYTF. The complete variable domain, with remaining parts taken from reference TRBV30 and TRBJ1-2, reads SQTIHQWPATLVQPVGSPLSLECTVEGTSNPNLYWYRQAAGRGLQLLFYSVGIGQISSEVPQNLSASRPQDRQFILSSKKLLLSDSGFYLCAWTWGGRNYGYTFGSGTRLTVV.

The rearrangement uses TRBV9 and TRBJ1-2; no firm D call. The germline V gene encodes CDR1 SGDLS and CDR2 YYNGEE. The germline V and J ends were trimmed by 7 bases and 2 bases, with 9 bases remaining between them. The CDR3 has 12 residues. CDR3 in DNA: TGTGCCAGCGGACGGACCAACTATGGCTACACCTTC. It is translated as CASGRTNYGYTF.

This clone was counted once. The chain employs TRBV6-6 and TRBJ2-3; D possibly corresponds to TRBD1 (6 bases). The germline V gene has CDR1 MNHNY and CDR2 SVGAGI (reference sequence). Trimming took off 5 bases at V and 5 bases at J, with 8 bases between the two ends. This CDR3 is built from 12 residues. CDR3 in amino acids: CASSKQGDTQYF. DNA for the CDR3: TGTGCCAGCAGTAAACAGGGAGATACGCAGTATTTT.

The CDR3 bases are TGCGCCAGCAGCTTGGGACGGGGGCGCCCTGAAGCTTTCTTT. It encodes CASSLGRGRPEAFF. The chain is built from TRBV5-1 and TRBJ1-1, with D possibly being TRBD1 (6 bases). The V end lost 0 bases, the J end lost 6 bases, and 12 bases lay between the germline ends. CDR1 is SGHRS and CDR2 is YFSETQ in the germline V gene. The CDR3 is 14 residues long.

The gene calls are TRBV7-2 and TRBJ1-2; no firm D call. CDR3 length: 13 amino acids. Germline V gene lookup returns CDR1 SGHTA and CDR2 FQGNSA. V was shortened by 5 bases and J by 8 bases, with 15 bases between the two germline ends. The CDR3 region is CASSRDPVRGYTF. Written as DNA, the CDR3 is TGTGCCAGCAGCCGCGACCCCGTAAGGGGCTACACCTTC.

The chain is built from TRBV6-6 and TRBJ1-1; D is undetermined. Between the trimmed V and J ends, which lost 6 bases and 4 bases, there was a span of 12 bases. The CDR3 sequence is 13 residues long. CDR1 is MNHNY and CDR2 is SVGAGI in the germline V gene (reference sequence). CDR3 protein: CASRPARGTEAFF. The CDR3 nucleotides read TGTGCCAGCAGACCAGCCCGGGGCACTGAAGCTTTCTTT.

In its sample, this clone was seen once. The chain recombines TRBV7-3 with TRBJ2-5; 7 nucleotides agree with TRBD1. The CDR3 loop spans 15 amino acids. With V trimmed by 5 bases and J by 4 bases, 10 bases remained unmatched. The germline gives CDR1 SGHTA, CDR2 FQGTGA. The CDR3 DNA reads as TGTGCCAGCAGCCCAAACCCTGGGACAGCAGAGACCCAGTACTTC. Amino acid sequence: CASSPNPGTAETQYF.

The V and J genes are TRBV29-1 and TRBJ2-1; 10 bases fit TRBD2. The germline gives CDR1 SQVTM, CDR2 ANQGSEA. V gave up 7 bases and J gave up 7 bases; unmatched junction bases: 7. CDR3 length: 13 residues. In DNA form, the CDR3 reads TGCAGCGCTGAGGAACTAGCGGGAAATGAGCAGTTCTTC. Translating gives CSAEELAGNEQFF.

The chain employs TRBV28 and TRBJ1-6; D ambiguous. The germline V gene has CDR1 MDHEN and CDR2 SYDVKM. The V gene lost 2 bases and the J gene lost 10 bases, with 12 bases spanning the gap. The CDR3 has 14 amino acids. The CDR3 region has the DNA TGTGCCAGCAGTTTAGAGAGGAGGACCTCACCCCTCCACTTT. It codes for CASSLERRTSPLHF.

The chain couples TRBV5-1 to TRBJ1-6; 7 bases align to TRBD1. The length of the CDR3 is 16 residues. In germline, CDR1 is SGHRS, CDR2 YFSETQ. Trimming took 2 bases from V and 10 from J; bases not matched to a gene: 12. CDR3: CASSFRSGQPGSPLHF. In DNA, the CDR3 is TGCGCCAGCAGCTTCCGTTCGGGACAGCCGGGCTCACCCCTCCACTTT. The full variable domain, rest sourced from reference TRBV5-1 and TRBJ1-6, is KAGVTQTPRYLIKTRGQQVTLSCSPISGHRSVSWYQQTPGQGLQFLFEYFSETQRNKGNFPGRFSGRQFSNSRSEMNVSTLELGDSALYLCASSFRSGQPGSPLHFGNGTRLTVT.

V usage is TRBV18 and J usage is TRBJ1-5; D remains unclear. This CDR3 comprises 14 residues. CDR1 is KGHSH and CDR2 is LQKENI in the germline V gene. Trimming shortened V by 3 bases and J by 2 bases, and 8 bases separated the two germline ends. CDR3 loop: CASSPQAGNQPQHF. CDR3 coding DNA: TGTGCCAGCTCACCGCAGGCAGGCAATCAGCCCCAGCATTTT. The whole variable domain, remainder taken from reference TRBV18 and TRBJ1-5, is NAGVMQNPRHLVRRRGQEARLRCSPMKGHSHVYWYRQLPEEGLKFMVYLQKENIIDESGMPKERFSAEFPKEGPSILRIQQVVRGDSAAYFCASSPQAGNQPQHFGDGTRLSIL.

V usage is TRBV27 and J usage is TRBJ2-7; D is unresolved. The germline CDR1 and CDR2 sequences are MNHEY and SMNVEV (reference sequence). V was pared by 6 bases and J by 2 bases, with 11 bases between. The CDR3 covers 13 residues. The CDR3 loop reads CASSRTGPYEQYF. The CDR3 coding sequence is TGTGCCAGCAGCCGCACGGGCCCCTACGAGCAGTACTTC.

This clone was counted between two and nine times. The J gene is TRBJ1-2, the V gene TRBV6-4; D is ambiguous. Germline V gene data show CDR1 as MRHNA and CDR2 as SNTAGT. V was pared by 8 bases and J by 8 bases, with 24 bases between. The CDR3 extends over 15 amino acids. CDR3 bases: TGTGCCAGCGCGGCCCGATCTTGGAGTCGGGGAGGCTACACCTTC. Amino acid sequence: CASAARSWSRGGYTF.

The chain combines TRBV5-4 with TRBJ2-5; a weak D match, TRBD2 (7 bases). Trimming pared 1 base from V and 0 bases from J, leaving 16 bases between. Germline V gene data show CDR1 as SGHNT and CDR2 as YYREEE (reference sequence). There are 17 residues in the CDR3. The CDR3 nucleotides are TGTGCCAGCAGCTTGCCGCTCGCGGGGGCTTACCAAGAGACCCAGTACTTC. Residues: CASSLPLAGAYQETQYF.